The 9 T cell receptor beta chains below were found in one sample sequenced in a study of T cell responses to AZD1222 COVID-19 vaccine. Here immunoSEQ multiplex PCR was the method, and the copy in TCRdb shows in-frame clones only, minus some. The table includes fewer than 80,000 clones, 79% detected once. Source: peripheral blood, taken on day 0 of MenACWY control vaccination. These receptors were obtained from an adult in good health.

The chain couples TRBV9 to TRBJ2-7; D possibly corresponds to TRBD2 (6 bases). The CDR3 is 14 amino acids. In germline, CDR1 is SGDLS, CDR2 YYNGEE. Trimming pared 4 bases from V and 7 bases from J, leaving 18 bases between. The CDR3 loop reads CASSPRSFGGEQYF. The CDR3 DNA sequence: TGTGCCAGCAGCCCTCGATCCTTTGGGGGGGAGCAGTACTTC. The full variable domain, completed using reference TRBV9 and TRBJ2-7, is DSGVTQTPKHLITATGQRVTLRCSPRSGDLSVYWYQQSLDQGLQFLIQYYNGEERAKGNILERFSAQQFPDLHSELNLSSLELGDSALYFCASSPRSFGGEQYFGPGTRLTVT.

The chain carries TRBV2 and TRBJ1-2; D not certain. The CDR3 consists of 13 residues. Trimming left V 3 bases short and J 7 bases short, with 12 bases between. CDR1 is SNHLY, CDR2 FYNNEI, per germline. Here the CDR3 reads CASSDRQDFGYTF. For the CDR3, the DNA is TGTGCCAGCAGTGATCGGCAGGACTTTGGCTACACCTTC.

The chain couples TRBV6-1 to TRBJ1-5; D not certain. In germline, CDR1 is MNHNS, CDR2 SASEGT. V gave up 1 base and J gave up 1 base, with 11 bases separating them. The CDR3 has 16 residues. The CDR3 spells CASSEVGLGSNQPQHF. The DNA of the CDR3 is TGTGCCAGCAGTGAAGTAGGGCTGGGAAGCAATCAGCCCCAGCATTTT.

The chain joins TRBV7-2 to TRBJ2-5, with D uncertain. The germline gives CDR1 SGHTA, CDR2 FQGNSA. Trimming removed 5 bases at V and 4 bases at J, with 11 bases between. The CDR3 consists of 13 residues. The CDR3: CASSPDLIETQYF. CDR3 sequence (DNA): TGTGCCAGCAGCCCTGACTTGATAGAGACCCAGTACTTC. Looking up the rest from reference TRBV7-2 and TRBJ2-5 gives the full variable domain: GAGVSQSPSNKVTEKGKDVELRCDPISGHTALYWYRQSLGQGLEFLIYFQGNSAPDKSGLPSDRFSAERTGGSVSTLTIQRTQQEDSAVYLCASSPDLIETQYFGPGTRLLVL.

This chain uses TRBV7-8 with TRBJ1-4; TRBD1 matches 8 bases. This CDR3 is 17 amino acids long. With V trimmed by 1 base and J by 5 bases, 9 bases remained unmatched. The V gene's germline CDR1 is SGHVS and CDR2 FQNEAQ. Here the CDR3 reads CASSLVRHRGRNEKLFF. CDR3 bases: TGTGCCAGCAGCTTAGTCCGTCACAGGGGGAGGAATGAAAAACTGTTTTTT.

This chain links TRBV4-1 with TRBJ2-5, with D hard to call. Germline CDR1 MGHRA, CDR2 YSYEKL. This CDR3 region has 15 residues. The V and J ends lost 4 bases and 4 bases respectively, with 16 bases between them. CDR3 region: CASSPSDKGSETQYF. The DNA of the CDR3 is TGCGCCAGCAGCCCGTCCGACAAGGGTTCAGAGACCCAGTACTTC.

The chain couples TRBV5-5 to TRBJ2-1; TRBD1 matches 8 bases. After removal of 0 bases from V and 7 bases from J, the junction contained 6 bases not matched to a gene. Per the germline V gene, CDR1 is SGHKS and CDR2 is YYEKEE (reference sequence). The CDR3 has 15 amino acids. CDR3 DNA: TGTGCCAGCAGCTTGGAGGGCAGGGGGCTGAATGAGCAGTTCTTC. Amino acids: CASSLEGRGLNEQFF.

The chain is built from TRBV19 and TRBJ1-1; 7 bases align to TRBD1. V lost 7 bases and J lost 1; bases outside the gene matches: 9. Germline V lookup: CDR1 LNHDA, CDR2 SQIVND (reference sequence). This CDR3 contains 15 residues. The CDR3 is CASKWAGGANTEAFF. The DNA for the CDR3 is TGTGCCAGTAAGTGGGCAGGGGGAGCGAACACTGAAGCTTTCTTT.

V and J are TRBV19 and TRBJ2-2; the D is unclear. The CDR3 is 14 amino acids. The V gene lost 3 bases and the J gene lost 4 bases, with 9 bases spanning the gap. Germline V lookup: CDR1 LNHDA, CDR2 SQIVND (reference sequence). In DNA, the CDR3 is TGTGCCAGTAGTATTTCACAAGGCACCGGGGAGCTGTTTTTT. Translation gives CASSISQGTGELFF.